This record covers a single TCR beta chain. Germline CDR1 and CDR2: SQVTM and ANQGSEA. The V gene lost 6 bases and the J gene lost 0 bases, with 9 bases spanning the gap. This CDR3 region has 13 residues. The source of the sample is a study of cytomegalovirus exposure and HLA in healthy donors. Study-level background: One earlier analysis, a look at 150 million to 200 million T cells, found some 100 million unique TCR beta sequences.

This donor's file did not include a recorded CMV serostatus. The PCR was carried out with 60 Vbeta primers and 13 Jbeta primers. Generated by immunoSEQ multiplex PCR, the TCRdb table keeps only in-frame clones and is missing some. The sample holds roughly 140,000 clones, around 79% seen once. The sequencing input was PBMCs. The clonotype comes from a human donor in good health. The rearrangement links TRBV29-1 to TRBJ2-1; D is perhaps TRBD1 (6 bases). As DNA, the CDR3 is TGCAGCGTGGACAGAAGCTCCTACAATGAGCAGTTCTTC. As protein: CSVDRSSYNEQFF.